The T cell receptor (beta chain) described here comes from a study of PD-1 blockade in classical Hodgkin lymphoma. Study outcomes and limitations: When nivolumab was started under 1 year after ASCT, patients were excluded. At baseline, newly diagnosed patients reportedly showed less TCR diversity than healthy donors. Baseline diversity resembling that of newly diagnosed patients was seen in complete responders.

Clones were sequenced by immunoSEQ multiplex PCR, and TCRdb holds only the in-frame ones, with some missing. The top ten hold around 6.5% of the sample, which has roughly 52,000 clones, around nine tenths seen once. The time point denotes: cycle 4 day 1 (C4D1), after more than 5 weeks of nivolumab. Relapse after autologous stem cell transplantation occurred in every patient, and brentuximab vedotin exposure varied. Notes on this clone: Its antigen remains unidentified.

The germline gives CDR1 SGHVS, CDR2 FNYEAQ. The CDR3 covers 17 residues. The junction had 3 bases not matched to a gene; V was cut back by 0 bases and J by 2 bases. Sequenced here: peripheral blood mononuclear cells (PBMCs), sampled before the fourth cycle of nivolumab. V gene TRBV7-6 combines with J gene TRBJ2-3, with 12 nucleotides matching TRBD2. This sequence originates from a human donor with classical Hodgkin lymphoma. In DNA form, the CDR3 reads TGTGCCAGCAGCTTAGCGTCTAGCGGGAGGGCCACAGATACGCAGTATTTT. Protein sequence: CASSLASSGRATDTQYF.